This is a list of T cell receptor beta chains from one sample in a study of siplizumab effects on memory and regulatory T cells. Here immunoSEQ multiplex PCR was the method, and the copy in TCRdb shows in-frame clones only, minus some. The sample records approximately 100,000 clones, around 90% being singletons. Source material: non-Treg CD4+ T cells sorted from blood. These receptors came from a human donor in good health. The CDR3 runs from the conserved cysteine through the conserved F or W. Each record gives: V gene, clone size, J gene, D gene, CDR3 DNA, CDR3 protein. A D gene is named only where the DNA matches it firmly. Rows may omit the clone size; those that give it use once, few, many or a size class.

V: TRBV2; size: .; J: TRBJ2-3; D: .; DNA: TGTGCCAGCAGTGGAAACACAGATACGCAGTATTTT; CDR3: CASSGNTDTQYF
V: TRBV19; size: .; J: TRBJ2-7; D: TRBD1; DNA: TGTGCCGCCAGCCGGACAGGGGCCTCCTACGAGCAGTACTTC; CDR3: CAASRTGASYEQYF
V: TRBV5-4; size: .; J: TRBJ2-2; D: TRBD2; DNA: TGTGCCAGCAGCTTGGGGGTAGCGGGAGCTAACACCGGGGAGCTGTTTTTT; CDR3: CASSLGVAGANTGELFF
V: TRBV28; size: .; J: TRBJ2-5; D: TRBD2; DNA: TGTGCCAGCAGCTTGGGGACTAGCGGGGCAAACCAGTACTTC; CDR3: CASSLGTSGANQYF
V: TRBV29-1; size: .; J: TRBJ1-5; D: .; DNA: TGCAGCGTATCAAACGGCAGGGCCAATCAGCCCCAGCATTTT; CDR3: CSVSNGRANQPQHF
V: TRBV5-1; size: .; J: TRBJ1-4; D: TRBD1; DNA: TGCGCCAGCAGCTTGGCCGGACAGGGAGGAAGTGAAAAACTGTTTTTT; CDR3: CASSLAGQGGSEKLFF
V: TRBV4-1; size: .; J: TRBJ2-1; D: .; DNA: TGCGCCAGCAGCCAAGTCTTCGGCAGACAGGCCTCCTACAATGAGCAGTTCTTC; CDR3: CASSQVFGRQASYNEQFF
V: TRBV7-2; size: .; J: TRBJ2-7; D: TRBD2; DNA: TGTGCCAGCAGCTCCGGACTAGGGTCCTACGAGCAGTACTTC; CDR3: CASSSGLGSYEQYF
V: TRBV7-6; size: .; J: TRBJ2-2; D: TRBD1; DNA: TGTGCCAGCCGGGACAGGAACACCGGGGAGCTGTTTTTT; CDR3: CASRDRNTGELFF
V: TRBV6-1; size: .; J: TRBJ1-4; D: TRBD1; DNA: TGTGCCTCTCTAGGGGGAGGGGGCGATGAAAAACTGTTTTTT; CDR3: CASLGGGGDEKLFF
V: TRBV28; size: .; J: TRBJ2-2; D: TRBD2; DNA: TGTGCCAGCCGGGGGACTAGCGGGATAAGTGCGAAGGCCGGGGAGCTGTTTTTT; CDR3: CASRGTSGISAKAGELFF
V: TRBV5-4; size: .; J: TRBJ2-2; D: .; DNA: TGTGCCACCAGTAAGTGGTGGCAAAAGAACACCGGGGAGCTGTTTTTT; CDR3: CATSKWWQKNTGELFF
V: TRBV28; size: .; J: TRBJ1-2; D: TRBD1; DNA: TGTGCCAGCAGTCCCCGGGACAGATATGGCTACACCTTC; CDR3: CASSPRDRYGYTF
V: TRBV30; size: .; J: TRBJ2-3; D: .; DNA: TGTGCCTGGAGCGAGGGGGCAGATACGCAGTATTTT; CDR3: CAWSEGADTQYF
V: TRBV9; size: once; J: TRBJ2-7; D: TRBD2; DNA: TGTGCCAGCAGCGGAGGGCGAGGACTAGCGGGTTCCTACGAGCAGTACTTC; CDR3: CASSGGRGLAGSYEQYF
V: TRBV5-6; size: few; J: TRBJ2-6; D: TRBD1; DNA: TGTGCCAGCACAGGGACAGGGAGCTCTGGGGCCAACGTCCTGACTTTC; CDR3: CASTGTGSSGANVLTF
V: TRBV27; size: once; J: TRBJ2-1; D: .; DNA: TGTGCCAGCAGTTACGCCTTATCCTCGGGACTTCTCAATGAGCAGTTCTTC; CDR3: CASSYALSSGLLNEQFF
V: TRBV19; size: .; J: TRBJ1-2; D: TRBD1; DNA: TGTGCCAGTAGAACGGACAGGGGTAACTATGGCTACACCTTC; CDR3: CASRTDRGNYGYTF
V: TRBV7-9; size: .; J: TRBJ2-2; D: .; DNA: TGTGCCAGCAGCGCAATTATCAGCAGGGGTTACACCGGGGAGCTGTTTTTT; CDR3: CASSAIISRGYTGELFF
V: TRBV9; size: .; J: TRBJ2-1; D: TRBD2; DNA: TGTGCCAGCAGCGCCGAGACTAGCGGGAGATCGGCTGAGCAGTTCTTC; CDR3: CASSAETSGRSAEQFF
V: TRBV7-2; size: .; J: TRBJ2-3; D: TRBD2; DNA: TGTGCCAGCAGCTTAAGACTAGCGGGGTCCACAGATACGCAGTATTTT; CDR3: CASSLRLAGSTDTQYF
V: TRBV7-8; size: .; J: TRBJ1-5; D: TRBD1; DNA: TGTGCCAGCAGCCAGGACAGGGGTTGGCAGCCCCAGCATTTT; CDR3: CASSQDRGWQPQHF
V: TRBV6-5; size: .; J: TRBJ1-5; D: .; DNA: TGTGCCAGCAGTCCCGGACAGAGCAATCAGCCCCAGCATTTT; CDR3: CASSPGQSNQPQHF
V: TRBV9; size: .; J: TRBJ2-3; D: .; DNA: TGTGCCAGCAGCGAGAGGGGGACCCCAGATACGCAGTATTTT; CDR3: CASSERGTPDTQYF
V: TRBV4-1; size: .; J: TRBJ1-6; D: .; DNA: TGCGCCAGCAGAGACCCAAAGGGCAGGCCGCACCATTCACCCCTCCACTTT; CDR3: CASRDPKGRPHHSPLHF
V: TRBV6-5; size: .; J: TRBJ2-2; D: .; DNA: TGTGCCAGCCAACGGTGGGTTACCGGGGAGCTGTTTTTT; CDR3: CASQRWVTGELFF
V: TRBV12-5; size: .; J: TRBJ2-2; D: .; DNA: TGTGCTAGTGGTTTGTTCACGGGGAGCGGGGAGCTGTTTTTT; CDR3: CASGLFTGSGELFF